This T cell receptor (beta chain) stems from a study of molecular identifiers for immune sequencing clone quantification (dated by TCRdb to the late 2010s). About the investigation overall: For a replicate experiment, the RNA from either approximately 20,000 or 100,000 naive CD8 T cells was divided into five aliquots, and four of those aliquots went on to sequencing. This methods study used CD8 T cells to benchmark TCR RNA copy counting and molecular-identifier clustering-based TCR repertoire sequencing (MIDCIRS). General conclusions and limits of the study: In CMV-specific effector cells, clones with more than 20 RNA copies accounted for over 99% of molecules, whereas in naive cells such clones accounted for under 1%. When barcode sub-clustering was omitted, TCR diversity was inflated by chimeric consensus sequences, with chimeras reaching as high as 47%. The sizes of highly expanded clones could end up underestimated when identical TCR molecules share a barcode. Modeling estimated roughly 3 recovered TCR RNA copies per cell, compared with approximately 9.5 by digital PCR, which implies roughly 30% capture efficiency. A single cell's worth of spiked-in Jurkat TCR RNA was reported detectable even among under 1.1 million naive CD8 T cells. Naive libraries contained spiked-in Jurkat TCR RNA (approximately 10 copies' worth), which is not part of the donor repertoire.

The germline V and J ends show losses of 5 bases and 3 bases respectively, and no gene match explains 6 bases of the junction. From the cysteine through the phenylalanine, the CDR3 covers 15 amino acids. The entry retains the CDR3 DNA only, 45 bases that are in frame from base 1. CDR1 and CDR2 are drawn from the germline V gene: MGHRA, YSYEKL. Libraries came from PCR. Sequencer: NextSeq 500. Preparation of bulk TCR libraries followed a previously described approach, with the TCR primers listed in Table S5. Purification of total RNA was performed with the Qiagen AllPrep DNA/RNA kit. Before analysis, reads from multiple sequencing runs of one library were combined. The study's processing was this. Reads were retained only if the reads had an exact TCR constant sequence, and the retained reads were trimmed to 150 nt and grouped according to their 12-nt molecular barcodes. Reads within each barcode group were sub-clustered using a 15% Levenshtein threshold, and quality-weighted consensus sequences were constructed for each RNA molecule. Non-functional sequences were excluded, and lower-count sequences lying one edit away from another sequence were also excluded. Based on a fit of two negative binomial distributions, barcode sub-clusters having less than 20% of the maximum read count were discarded. TCRdb reanalyzed the raw reads on its own, using fastp at Q25 for trimming and MiXCR for clone calling, and kept in-frame beta chains. Identical CDR3 protein sequences are pooled into one entry, listed with their most common genes and DNA. TCRdb's processing, not the study's, gives the V and J calls here. The sample yields 300,000 to 400,000 distinct CDR3 sequences; 24% were counted once. The ten largest clones add up to 0.74% of the sample.

Libraries of naive CD8 T cells were built from around 20,000 to 990,000 sorted cells, with 10%, 30% or 50% of the purified RNA used. Naive CD8 T cells, defined as CD8+CD4-CCR7+CD45RA+, were FACS-sorted into RLT Plus buffer on a BD FACSAria II. Detection sensitivity was tested by spiking Jurkat RNA equal to about eleven TCR copies' worth into samples containing roughly 18,000-1,000,000 naive CD8 T cells. CD8 T cells were enriched with RosetteSep CD8+ T Cell Enrichment Cocktail and Ficoll-Paque, followed by ACK red cell lysis. At least ten counts were recorded for this clonotype. No antigen is known for it. Base-call qualities are not available, and no considerably larger clone is one nucleotide away.

The sample was naive CD8+ T cells from blood, with Jurkat cell RNA spiked in. The cell subset or site label on this specimen signifies: FACS-sorted CD8+CD4-CCR7+CD45RA+ naive T cells. The V and J genes are TRBV4-1 and TRBJ1-2; the junction holds 10 bases that match TRBD1. The TCR comes from a human donor in good health. Some libraries in this study had Jurkat cell RNA spiked in. The sequenced DNA is TGCGCCAGCAGCGCCGGGACAGGGGTGCACTATGGCTACACCTTC. Translated, it gives CASSAGTGVHYGYTF.